Each of the 19 T cell receptor beta chains below was sequenced from the same sample in a study of shared clonotypes between healthy human individuals. TCRdb keeps only in-frame clones here, not all; method: immunoSEQ multiplex PCR. The table includes some 500,000 clones, more than 70% detected once. The sequenced material came from PBMCs. The receptor source for this set is a woman in her 40s in good health. Some clones in this sample may be carry-over from other donors' samples.

The genes are TRBV11-3 and TRBJ2-1; no definite D call. Trimming stripped 5 bases from V and 7 bases from J, with 12 bases between. This CDR3 spans 13 amino acids. Germline assignment: CDR1 SGHNT and CDR2 YENEEA. CDR3 sequence (DNA): TGTGCCAGCAGCCTCAGATTGTCAAATGAGCAGTTCTTC. It codes for CASSLRLSNEQFF.

CDR3: CASSFPTAYEQYF. CDR3 DNA: TGTGCCAGCAGTTTCCCCACCGCCTACGAGCAGTACTTC. The chain employs TRBV28 and TRBJ2-7; no clear D gene. Per the germline V gene, CDR1 is MDHEN and CDR2 is SYDVKM. Trimming pared 3 bases from V and 2 bases from J, leaving 8 bases between. The CDR3 has 13 residues. The variable domain in full, completed from reference TRBV28 and TRBJ2-7, reads DVKVTQSSRYLVKRTGEKVFLECVQDMDHENMFWYRQDPGLGLRLIYFSYDVKMKEKGDIPEGYSVSREKKERFSLILESASTNQTSMYLCASSFPTAYEQYFGPGTRLTVT.

This rearrangement joins TRBV19 to TRBJ1-2; no clear D. The ends were cut back, 5 bases at V and 7 bases at J, with 14 bases in the middle. CDR1 is LNHDA, CDR2 SQIVND, per germline (reference sequence). The CDR3 consists of 13 residues. CDR3 DNA: TGTGCCAGTAGTGCCGACACTCTAGGTGGCTACACCTTC. It is translated as CASSADTLGGYTF.

The CDR3 sequence: CASSQEPRLNYGYTF. In DNA, the CDR3 is TGTGCCAGCAGCCAGGAGCCCAGACTTAACTATGGCTACACCTTC. The chain carries TRBV4-2 and TRBJ1-2; D is unclear. The germline V gene encodes CDR1 LGHNA and CDR2 YNFKEQ. This CDR3 has 15 amino acids. Trimming removed 3 bases from V and 1 base from J, with 12 bases in between.

CDR3 loop: CASRIGQGIGTQYF. The CDR3 DNA is TGTGCCAGCAGAATAGGACAGGGTATTGGGACCCAGTACTTC. The chain is built from TRBV27 and TRBJ2-5; 8 bases map to TRBD1. Germline-derived CDR1 and CDR2 are MNHEY and SMNVEV (reference sequence). This CDR3 contains 14 residues. The J segment lost 7 bases and the V segment lost 6 bases, leaving 10 bases of the junction unmatched.

The chain has TRBV7-9 and TRBJ2-5, with 8 bases fitting TRBD1. The CDR3 is made up of 14 amino acids. The germline gives CDR1 SEHNR, CDR2 FQNEAQ (reference sequence). The V segment lost 3 bases and the J segment 10 bases; nucleotides outside the gene matches: 10. CDR3 in amino acids: CASSLGQARRGQYF. The CDR3 DNA sequence: TGTGCCAGCAGCTTGGGACAGGCCCGAAGGGGCCAGTACTTC.

The gene calls are TRBV27 and TRBJ2-7; 16 bases agree with TRBD2. This CDR3 spans 15 amino acids. The V and J ends lost 8 bases and 6 bases, in that order; junction bases with no gene match: 7. Germline lookup yields CDR1 MNHEY and CDR2 SMNVEV (reference sequence). The CDR3 sequence: CASRKGLAGGFEQYF. For the CDR3, the DNA is TGTGCCAGCCGTAAGGGACTAGCGGGAGGGTTCGAGCAGTACTTC.

The rearrangement links TRBV7-3 to TRBJ2-7, with D perhaps TRBD2 (6 bases). Trimming stripped 2 bases from V and 4 bases from J, with 15 bases between. The CDR3 contains 15 residues. The germline V gene encodes CDR1 SGHTA and CDR2 FQGTGA. Written as DNA, the CDR3 is TGTGCCAGCAGCTTAGGGGAGGCTAAAATATACGAGCAGTACTTC. Its translation is CASSLGEAKIYEQYF.

V is TRBV5-6 and J is TRBJ2-1; 10 bases match TRBD2. Trimming cost V 0 bases and J 0 bases; bases outside gene matches: 6. Germline CDR1 SGHDT, CDR2 YYEEEE. CDR3 size: 18 residues. The CDR3 region is CASSLGVASGSSYNEQFF. The CDR3 region has the DNA TGTGCCAGCAGCTTGGGAGTTGCTAGCGGGAGCTCCTACAATGAGCAGTTCTTC.

The V call is TRBV4-2, the J call TRBJ1-3; D is unclear. The V gene lost 3 bases and the J gene lost 4 bases, with 4 bases spanning the gap. This CDR3 is 12 amino acids long. Germline V gives CDR1 LGHNA, CDR2 YNFKEQ. The CDR3 reads CASSQEGNTIYF. The CDR3 DNA is TGTGCCAGCAGCCAGGAGGGAAACACCATATATTTT.

The DNA for the CDR3 is TGTGCCAGTAGTATGAGGGCCGGTAGCACAGATACGCAGTATTTT. It translates to CASSMRAGSTDTQYF. V gene TRBV19 combines with J gene TRBJ2-3; the D gene is possibly TRBD2 (5 bases). The length of the CDR3 is 15 residues. CDR1 and CDR2 (germline): LNHDA, SQIVND (reference sequence). Trimming took 3 bases from V and 0 from J, leaving 10 bases between them. Full variable domain (outside the CDR3, taken from reference TRBV19 and TRBJ2-3): DGGITQSPKYLFRKEGQNVTLSCEQNLNHDAMYWYRQDPGQGLRLIYYSQIVNDFQKGDIAEGYSVSREKKESFPLTVTSAQKNPTAFYLCASSMRAGSTDTQYFGPGTRLTVL.

V is TRBV7-9 and J is TRBJ2-7; 10 bases match TRBD2. The CDR3 spans 16 residues. Germline lookup yields CDR1 SEHNR and CDR2 FQNEAQ (reference sequence). Trimming at V came to 1 base and at J to 1 base, leaving 4 bases not matched to a gene. Here the CDR3 DNA reads TGTGCCAGCAGCTTAGGGGTTAGCGGGGGGTCCTACGAGCAGTACTTC. This sequence encodes CASSLGVSGGSYEQYF.

The CDR3 loop is CASSLVPGQGGDTQYF. The CDR3 DNA reads TGTGCCAGCAGCTTGGTTCCGGGACAGGGAGGAGATACGCAGTATTTT. V usage is TRBV5-6 and J usage is TRBJ2-3; 9 bases align to TRBD1. The CDR3 length is 16 residues. V trimming: 0 bases; J trimming: 5 bases; junction bases outside the gene matches: 7. CDR1 SGHDT and CDR2 YYEEEE come from the germline V gene.

This chain connects TRBV28 to TRBJ1-4, with 7 nucleotides matching TRBD1. Germline V lookup: CDR1 MDHEN, CDR2 SYDVKM. V was pared by 5 bases and J by 13 bases, with 16 bases of the junction left unmatched. The CDR3 is 15 amino acids. CDR3 loop: CASSPPGQNFNLLFF. CDR3 nucleotide sequence: TGTGCCAGCAGTCCCCCGGGACAGAATTTTAATTTACTGTTTTTT.

The chain uses TRBV6-1 and TRBJ1-1; TRBD1 might be the D (5 bases). The CDR3 runs 12 residues. The ends were cut back, 6 bases at V and 9 bases at J, with 14 bases in the middle. Germline V gene lookup returns CDR1 MNHNS and CDR2 SASEGT. In DNA form, the CDR3 reads TGTGCCAGCAGCTACCGTGACAGTCAAGCTTTCTTT. Translation gives CASSYRDSQAFF.

This clone has more than one count but fewer than ten. The chain couples TRBV27 to TRBJ2-1, with TRBD2 identical over 7 bases. Germline trimming cut 6 bases from V and 0 bases from J; bases unmatched to any gene: 8. The V gene's germline CDR1 is MNHEY and CDR2 SMNVEV (reference sequence). CDR3 length: 16 amino acids. The CDR3 loop is CASRAGLAASYNEQFF. The CDR3 DNA sequence: TGTGCCAGCAGAGCTGGGCTAGCGGCCTCCTACAATGAGCAGTTCTTC.

The chain couples TRBV9 to TRBJ1-3, with a possible D match to TRBD1 (5 bases). The CDR3 spans 15 residues. Germline assignment: CDR1 SGDLS and CDR2 YYNGEE. Deletions cut 0 bases from V and 0 bases from J, with 7 bases between. CDR3 DNA: TGTGCCAGCAGCGTAGGGGACGGCTCTGGAAACACCATATATTTT. This gives the protein CASSVGDGSGNTIYF.

V usage is TRBV28 and J usage is TRBJ2-7; 10 bases are a match to TRBD2. The germline gives CDR1 MDHEN, CDR2 SYDVKM. J gave up 1 base and V 5 bases, and 5 bases lay outside the gene matches. This CDR3 has 15 amino acids. CDR3 sequence reads: CASSTRTSGSYEQYF. The CDR3 DNA reads as TGTGCCAGCAGTACCCGGACTAGCGGTTCCTACGAGCAGTACTTC.

This clone was found a few times. The sample has other DNA sequences that encode this CDR3 too. This rearrangement joins TRBV5-1 to TRBJ2-3, with D maybe TRBD2 (5 bases). In germline, CDR1 is SGHRS, CDR2 YFSETQ. With 5 bases removed from V and 3 bases from J, the gap between germline ends came to 13 bases. The CDR3 loop spans 14 amino acids. The chain's CDR3 is CASSLGDLTDTQYF. In DNA, the CDR3 is TGCGCCAGCAGTCTGGGAGATCTGACAGATACGCAGTATTTT.